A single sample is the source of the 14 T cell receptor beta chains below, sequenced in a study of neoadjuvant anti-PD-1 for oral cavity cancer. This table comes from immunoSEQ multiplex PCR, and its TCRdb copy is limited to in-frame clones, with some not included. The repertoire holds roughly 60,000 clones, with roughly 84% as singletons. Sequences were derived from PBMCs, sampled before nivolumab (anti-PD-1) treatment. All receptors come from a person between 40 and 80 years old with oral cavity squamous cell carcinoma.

The CDR3 coding sequence is TGTGCCAGCAGCCAAACCAGCAATGAGCAGTTCTTC. Translated, it gives CASSQTSNEQFF. The chain links TRBV7-2 to TRBJ2-1, with D unresolved. The ends were cut back, 5 bases at V and 6 bases at J, with 8 bases in the middle. Germline CDR1 reads SGHTA; CDR2 reads FQGNSA. The length of the CDR3 is 12 residues.

The CDR3 nucleotides are TGTGCCAGCACCCTGACTAGCGGGAGTTATGAGCAGTTCTTC. This encodes CASTLTSGSYEQFF. The chain has TRBV6-1 and TRBJ2-1; TRBD2 aligns across 12 bases. This CDR3 is built from 14 residues. V was pared by 7 bases and J by 8 bases, with 6 bases of the junction left unmatched. The germline V gene has CDR1 MNHNS and CDR2 SASEGT.

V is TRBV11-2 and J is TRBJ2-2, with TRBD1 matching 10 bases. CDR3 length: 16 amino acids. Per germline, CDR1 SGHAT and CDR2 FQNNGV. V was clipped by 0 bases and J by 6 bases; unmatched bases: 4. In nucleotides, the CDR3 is TGTGCCAGCAGCTTAGAATGGACAGGGGGTGCCGGGGAGCTGTTTTTT. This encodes CASSLEWTGGAGELFF.

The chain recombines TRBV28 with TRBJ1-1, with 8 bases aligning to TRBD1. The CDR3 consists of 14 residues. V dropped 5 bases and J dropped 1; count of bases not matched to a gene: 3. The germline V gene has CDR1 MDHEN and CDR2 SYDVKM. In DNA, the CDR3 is TGTGCCAGCAGTCCTGACAGGGGGAACACTGAAGCTTTCTTT. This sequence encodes CASSPDRGNTEAFF. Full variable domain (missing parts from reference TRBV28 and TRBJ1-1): DVKVTQSSRYLVKRTGEKVFLECVQDMDHENMFWYRQDPGLGLRLIYFSYDVKMKEKGDIPEGYSVSREKKERFSLILESASTNQTSMYLCASSPDRGNTEAFFGQGTRLTVV.

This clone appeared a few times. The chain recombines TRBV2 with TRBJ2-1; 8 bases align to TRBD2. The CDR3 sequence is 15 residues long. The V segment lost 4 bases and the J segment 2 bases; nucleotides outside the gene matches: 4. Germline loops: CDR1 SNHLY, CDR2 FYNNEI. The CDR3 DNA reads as TGTGCCAGCAGTGCTCTAGCGGGCACCTACAATGAGCAGTTCTTC. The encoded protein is CASSALAGTYNEQFF.

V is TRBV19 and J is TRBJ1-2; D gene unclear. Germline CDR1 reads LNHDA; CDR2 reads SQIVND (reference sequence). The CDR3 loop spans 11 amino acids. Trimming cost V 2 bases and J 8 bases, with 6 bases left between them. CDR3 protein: CASSISQGYTF. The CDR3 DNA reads TGTGCCAGTAGTATAAGTCAAGGCTACACCTTC.

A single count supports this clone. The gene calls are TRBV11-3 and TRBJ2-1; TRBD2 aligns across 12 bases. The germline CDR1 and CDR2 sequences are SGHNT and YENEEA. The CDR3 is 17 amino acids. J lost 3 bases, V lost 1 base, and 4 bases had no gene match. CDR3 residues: CASSLVLTSGGYNEQFF. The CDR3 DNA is TGTGCCAGCAGCTTAGTTCTGACTAGCGGGGGCTACAATGAGCAGTTCTTC.

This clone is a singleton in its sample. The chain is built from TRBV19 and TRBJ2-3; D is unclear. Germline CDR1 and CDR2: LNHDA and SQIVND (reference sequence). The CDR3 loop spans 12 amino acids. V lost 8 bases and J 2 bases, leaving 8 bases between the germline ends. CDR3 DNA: TGTGCCAGTGGACGGGTCACAGATACGCAGTATTTT. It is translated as CASGRVTDTQYF.

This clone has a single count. CDR3 sequence (DNA): TGTGCCAGCAGCAAACCGGGACTAGCGGTCGGGGGCTACGAGCAGTACTTC. It specifies CASSKPGLAVGGYEQYF. V usage is TRBV11-2 and J usage is TRBJ2-7; 11 bases align to TRBD2. The CDR3 consists of 17 residues. The junction had 12 bases not matched to a gene; V was cut back by 5 bases and J by 3 bases. Germline V gene data show CDR1 as SGHAT and CDR2 as FQNNGV. The entire variable domain, with the rest obtained from reference TRBV11-2 and TRBJ2-7, is as follows: EAGVAQSPRYKIIEKRQSVAFWCNPISGHATLYWYQQILGQGPKLLIQFQNNGVVDDSQLPKDRFSAERLKGVDSTLKIQPAKLEDSAVYLCASSKPGLAVGGYEQYFGPGTRLTVT.

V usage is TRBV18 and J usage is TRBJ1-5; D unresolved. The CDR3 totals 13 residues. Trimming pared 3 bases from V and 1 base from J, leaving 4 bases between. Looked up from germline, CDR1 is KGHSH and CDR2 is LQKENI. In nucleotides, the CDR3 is TGTGCCAGCTCACCGGGCAGCAATCAGCCCCAGCATTTT. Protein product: CASSPGSNQPQHF.

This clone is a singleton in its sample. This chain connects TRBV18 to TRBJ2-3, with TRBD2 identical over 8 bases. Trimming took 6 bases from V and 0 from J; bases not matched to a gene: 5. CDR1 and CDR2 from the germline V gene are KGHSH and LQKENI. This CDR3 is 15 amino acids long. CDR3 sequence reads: CASSPLAGSTDTQYF. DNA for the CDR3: TGTGCCAGCTCTCCTTTAGCGGGGAGCACAGATACGCAGTATTTT. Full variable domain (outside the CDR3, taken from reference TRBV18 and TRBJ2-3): NAGVMQNPRHLVRRRGQEARLRCSPMKGHSHVYWYRQLPEEGLKFMVYLQKENIIDESGMPKERFSAEFPKEGPSILRIQQVVRGDSAAYFCASSPLAGSTDTQYFGPGTRLTVL.

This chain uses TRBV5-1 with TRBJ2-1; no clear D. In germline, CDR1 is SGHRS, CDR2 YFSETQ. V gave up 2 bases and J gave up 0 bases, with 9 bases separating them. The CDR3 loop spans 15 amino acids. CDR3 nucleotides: TGCGCCAGCAGCTTTAGGGTTAGCTCCTACAATGAGCAGTTCTTC. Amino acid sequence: CASSFRVSSYNEQFF.

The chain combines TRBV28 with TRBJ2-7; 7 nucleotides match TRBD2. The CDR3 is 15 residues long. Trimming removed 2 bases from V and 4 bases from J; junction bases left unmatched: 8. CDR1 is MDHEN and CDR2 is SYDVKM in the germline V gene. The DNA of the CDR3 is TGTGCCAGCAGTTTAAGTGGGCGGGAGAAATACGAGCAGTACTTC. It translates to CASSLSGREKYEQYF.

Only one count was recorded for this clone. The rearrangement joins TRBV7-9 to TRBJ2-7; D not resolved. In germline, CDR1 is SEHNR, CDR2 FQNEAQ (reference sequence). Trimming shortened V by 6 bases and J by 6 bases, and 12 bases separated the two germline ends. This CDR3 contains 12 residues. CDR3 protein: CASSPNLFEQYF. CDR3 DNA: TGTGCCAGCAGTCCTAATCTTTTCGAGCAGTACTTC.